These 16 T cell receptor beta chains came from one sample sequenced in a study of blood T cell repertoires in COVID-19. Produced via immunoSEQ multiplex PCR; TCRdb's table is partial and in-frame only. The table lists around 370,000 clones, around 86% of them singletons. The specimen sequenced was peripheral blood. All receptors come from a woman aged 45-59 years with COVID-19, enrolled during active disease.

V usage is TRBV28 and J usage is TRBJ1-5; a possible D gene is TRBD1 (5 bases). CDR3 size: 15 residues. Per germline, CDR1 MDHEN and CDR2 SYDVKM. Trimming removed 7 bases from V and 0 bases from J, with 13 bases in between. The DNA for the CDR3 is TGTGCCAGCAACCCCGGGACTTATAGCAATCAGCCCCAGCATTTT. This translates into CASNPGTYSNQPQHF.

This clone has a handful of counts. V gene TRBV3-1 (or the pseudogene TRBV3-2) combines with J gene TRBJ1-2; D is ambiguous. From germline, CDR1 is LGHDT and CDR2 YNNKEL (reference sequence). CDR3 length: 14 amino acids. V was shortened by 0 bases and J by 4 bases, with 9 bases between the two germline ends. The CDR3 spells CASSQDLSLYGYTF. The DNA for the CDR3 is TGTGCCAGCAGCCAAGATCTGTCCCTCTATGGCTACACCTTC.

V and J are TRBV3-1 (or the pseudogene TRBV3-2) and TRBJ2-3; D gene ambiguous. Germline V gene lookup returns CDR1 LGHDT and CDR2 YNNKEL (reference sequence). This CDR3 contains 14 residues. V lost 4 bases to trimming and J lost 3 bases, with 11 bases between them. CDR3 residues: CASSLNPRTDTQYF. The DNA for the CDR3 is TGTGCCAGCAGCCTGAACCCTAGAACAGATACGCAGTATTTT.

The chain couples TRBV5-4 to TRBJ2-2; no definite D call. In germline, CDR1 is SGHNT, CDR2 YYREEE (reference sequence). The CDR3 is made up of 14 amino acids. V lost 0 bases to trimming and J lost 1 base, with 4 bases between them. The CDR3: CASSLVMNTGELFF. CDR3 nucleotide sequence: TGTGCCAGCAGCTTGGTCATGAACACCGGGGAGCTGTTTTTT.

The chain uses TRBV5-1 and TRBJ2-1, with 12 bases lining up with TRBD1. The CDR3 is 14 amino acids. V lost 1 base, J lost 13 bases, and 6 bases stayed unmatched. From germline, CDR1 is SGHRS and CDR2 YFSETQ. CDR3 DNA: TGCGCCAGCAGCTTGTGGGACAGGGGGCTCCTACAGTTCTTC. Its translation: CASSLWDRGLLQFF.

The chain links TRBV5-4 to TRBJ2-1, with 7 positions matching TRBD2. The CDR3 sequence is 14 residues long. Per germline, CDR1 SGHNT and CDR2 YYREEE (reference sequence). V lost 0 bases and J lost 8; bases outside the gene matches: 5. CDR3 in amino acids: CASSLGGRAYEQFF. For the CDR3, the DNA is TGTGCCAGCAGCTTGGGGGGGAGGGCCTATGAGCAGTTCTTC.

The genes are TRBV6-2 or TRBV6-3 and TRBJ1-1; D may be TRBD1 (6 bases). Trimming took 2 bases from V and 7 from J, leaving 11 bases between them. The length of the CDR3 is 13 residues. The germline V gene encodes CDR1 MNHEY and CDR2 SVGEGT. Here the CDR3 DNA reads TGTGCCAGCAGTTACGGGGGCGTGAGTGAAGCTTTCTTT. Encoded protein: CASSYGGVSEAFF.

The chain carries TRBV5-1 and TRBJ1-2, with TRBD1 matching 10 bases. After removal of 0 bases from V and 6 bases from J, the junction contained 11 bases not matched to a gene. CDR3 length: 17 amino acids. Germline V lookup: CDR1 SGHRS, CDR2 YFSETQ. Here the CDR3 DNA reads TGCGCCAGCAGCTTGGATGGGACAGGGGTTTTAGAGGATGGCTACACCTTC. Protein sequence: CASSLDGTGVLEDGYTF.

The V call is TRBV25-1, the J call TRBJ1-1; 7 nucleotides line up with TRBD1. This CDR3 spans 14 amino acids. Germline CDR1 and CDR2: MGHDK and SYGVNS. The V gene end was trimmed by 5 bases and the J gene end by 2 bases; junction bases not matched to a gene: 5. CDR3: CASSRQGGNTEAFF. As DNA, the CDR3 is TGTGCCAGCAGTAGACAGGGAGGAAACACTGAAGCTTTCTTT.

The V call is TRBV12-3 or TRBV12-4, the J call TRBJ1-1, with D perhaps matching TRBD1 (5 bases). Trimming left V 6 bases short and J 7 bases short, with 9 bases between. This CDR3 has 11 residues. Here the CDR3 DNA reads TGTGCCAGCAGCATACAGGTTGAAGCTTTCTTT. This sequence encodes CASSIQVEAFF.

The chain has TRBV9 and TRBJ2-1, with D uncertain. The CDR3 covers 12 residues. Germline CDR1 and CDR2: SGDLS and YYNGEE. Trimming cost V 4 bases and J 4 bases, with 6 bases left between them. The CDR3 DNA sequence: TGTGCCAGCAGCTCCCAGTACAATGAGCAGTTCTTC. Translation: CASSSQYNEQFF.

This chain joins TRBV11-2 and TRBJ2-5; 7 bases agree with TRBD2. Unmatched junction bases numbered 7, after V lost 0 bases and J lost 3 bases. The CDR3 has 16 residues. CDR1 and CDR2 from the germline V gene are SGHAT and FQNNGV. The CDR3 is CASSLDGEGGKETQYF. The CDR3 DNA is TGTGCCAGCAGCTTAGATGGGGAGGGAGGGAAAGAGACCCAGTACTTC. Looking up the rest from reference TRBV11-2 and TRBJ2-5 gives the full variable domain: EAGVAQSPRYKIIEKRQSVAFWCNPISGHATLYWYQQILGQGPKLLIQFQNNGVVDDSQLPKDRFSAERLKGVDSTLKIQPAKLEDSAVYLCASSLDGEGGKETQYFGPGTRLLVL.

This chain uses TRBV6-2 or TRBV6-3 with TRBJ2-2; 9 bases are a match to TRBD1. After removal of 0 bases from V and 1 base from J, the junction contained 3 bases not matched to a gene. Per germline, CDR1 MNHEY and CDR2 SVGEGT. The CDR3 extends over 17 amino acids. The CDR3 region is CASSYSRGQGNTGELFF. For the CDR3, the DNA is TGTGCCAGCAGTTACTCTCGGGGACAGGGGAACACCGGGGAGCTGTTTTTT.

The chain carries TRBV9 and TRBJ2-5; 12 nucleotides agree with TRBD1. The CDR3 length is 17 residues. The germline V gene encodes CDR1 SGDLS and CDR2 YYNGEE. J gave up 5 bases and V 2 bases, and 10 bases lay outside the gene matches. The chain's CDR3 is CASSVFTGTGGSETQYF. DNA for the CDR3: TGTGCCAGCAGCGTCTTCACCGGGACAGGGGGCAGCGAGACCCAGTACTTC.

The chain links TRBV19 to TRBJ2-1, with a tentative D call TRBD1 (5 bases). The V end was cut by 0 bases, the J end by 4 bases, with 7 bases between. The germline gives CDR1 LNHDA, CDR2 SQIVND (reference sequence). The CDR3 extends over 14 amino acids. The CDR3 protein is CASSIDGAYNEQFF. The CDR3 coding sequence is TGTGCCAGTAGTATAGATGGGGCATACAATGAGCAGTTCTTC.

The chain recombines TRBV7-9 with TRBJ1-2; D is perhaps TRBD1 (5 bases). Germline CDR1 is SEHNR and CDR2 is FQNEAQ (reference sequence). V lost 5 bases and J lost 4, with 29 bases in between. The CDR3 runs 19 residues. In DNA, the CDR3 is TGTGCCAGCAGCCGCAAGGACCTCGCGCGCAGTCGACAGCGCTATGGCTACACCTTC. Its protein product is CASSRKDLARSRQRYGYTF. The entire variable domain, with the rest obtained from reference TRBV7-9 and TRBJ1-2, is as follows: DTGVSQNPRHKITKRGQNVTFRCDPISEHNRLYWYRQTLGQGPEFLTYFQNEAQLEKSRLLSDRFSAERPKGSFSTLEIQRTEQGDSAMYLCASSRKDLARSRQRYGYTFGSGTRLTVV.